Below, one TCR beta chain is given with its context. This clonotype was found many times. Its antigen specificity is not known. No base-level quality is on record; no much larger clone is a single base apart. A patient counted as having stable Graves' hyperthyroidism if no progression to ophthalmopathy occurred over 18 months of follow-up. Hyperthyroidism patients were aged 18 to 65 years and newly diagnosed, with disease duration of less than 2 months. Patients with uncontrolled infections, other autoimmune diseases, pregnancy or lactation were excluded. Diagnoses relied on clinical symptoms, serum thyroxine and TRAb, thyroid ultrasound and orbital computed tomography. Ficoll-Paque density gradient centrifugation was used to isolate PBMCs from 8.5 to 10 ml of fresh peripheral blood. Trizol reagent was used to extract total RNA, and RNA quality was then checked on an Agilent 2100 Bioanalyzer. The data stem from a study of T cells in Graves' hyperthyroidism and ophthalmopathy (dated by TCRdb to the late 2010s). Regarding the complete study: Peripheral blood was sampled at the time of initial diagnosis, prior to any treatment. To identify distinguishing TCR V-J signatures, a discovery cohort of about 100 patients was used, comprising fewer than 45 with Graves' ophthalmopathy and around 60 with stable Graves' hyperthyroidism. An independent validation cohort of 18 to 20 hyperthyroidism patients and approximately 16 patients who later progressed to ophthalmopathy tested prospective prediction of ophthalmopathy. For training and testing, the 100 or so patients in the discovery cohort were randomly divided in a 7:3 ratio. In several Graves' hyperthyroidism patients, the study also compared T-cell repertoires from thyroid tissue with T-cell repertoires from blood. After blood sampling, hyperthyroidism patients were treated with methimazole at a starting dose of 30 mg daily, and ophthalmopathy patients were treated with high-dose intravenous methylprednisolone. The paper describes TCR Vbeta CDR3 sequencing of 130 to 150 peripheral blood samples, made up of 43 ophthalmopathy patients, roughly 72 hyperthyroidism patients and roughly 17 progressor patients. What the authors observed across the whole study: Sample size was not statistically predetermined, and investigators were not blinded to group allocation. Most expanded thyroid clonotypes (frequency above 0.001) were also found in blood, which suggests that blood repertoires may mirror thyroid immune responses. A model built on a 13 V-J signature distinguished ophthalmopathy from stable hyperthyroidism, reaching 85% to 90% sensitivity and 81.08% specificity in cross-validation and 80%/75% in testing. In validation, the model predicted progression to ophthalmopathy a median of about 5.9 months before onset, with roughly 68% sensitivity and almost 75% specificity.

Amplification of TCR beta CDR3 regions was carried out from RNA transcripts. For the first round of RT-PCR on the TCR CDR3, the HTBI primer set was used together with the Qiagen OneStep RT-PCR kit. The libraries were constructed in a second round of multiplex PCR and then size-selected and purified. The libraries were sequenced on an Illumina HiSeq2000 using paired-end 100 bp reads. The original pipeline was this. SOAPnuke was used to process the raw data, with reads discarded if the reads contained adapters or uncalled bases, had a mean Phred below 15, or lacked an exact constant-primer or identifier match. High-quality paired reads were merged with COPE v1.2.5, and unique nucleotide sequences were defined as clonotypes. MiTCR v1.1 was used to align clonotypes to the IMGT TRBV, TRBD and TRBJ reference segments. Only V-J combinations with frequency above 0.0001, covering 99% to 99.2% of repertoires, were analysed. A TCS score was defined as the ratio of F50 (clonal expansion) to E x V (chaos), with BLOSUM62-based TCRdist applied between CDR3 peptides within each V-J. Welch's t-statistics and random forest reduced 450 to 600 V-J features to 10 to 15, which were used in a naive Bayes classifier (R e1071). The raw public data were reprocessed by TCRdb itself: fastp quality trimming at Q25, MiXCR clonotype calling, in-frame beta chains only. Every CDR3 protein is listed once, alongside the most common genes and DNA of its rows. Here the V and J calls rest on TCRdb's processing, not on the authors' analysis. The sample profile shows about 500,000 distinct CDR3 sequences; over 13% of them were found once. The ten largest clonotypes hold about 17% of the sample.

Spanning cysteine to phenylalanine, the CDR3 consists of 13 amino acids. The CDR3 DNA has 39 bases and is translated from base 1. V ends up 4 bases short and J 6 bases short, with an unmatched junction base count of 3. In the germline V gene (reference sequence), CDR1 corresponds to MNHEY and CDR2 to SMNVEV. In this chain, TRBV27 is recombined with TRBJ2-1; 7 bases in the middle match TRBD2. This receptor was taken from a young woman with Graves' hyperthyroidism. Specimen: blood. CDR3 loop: CASSSRTSNEQFF. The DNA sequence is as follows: TGTGCCAGCAGTTCGCGGACTAGCAATGAGCAGTTCTTC.